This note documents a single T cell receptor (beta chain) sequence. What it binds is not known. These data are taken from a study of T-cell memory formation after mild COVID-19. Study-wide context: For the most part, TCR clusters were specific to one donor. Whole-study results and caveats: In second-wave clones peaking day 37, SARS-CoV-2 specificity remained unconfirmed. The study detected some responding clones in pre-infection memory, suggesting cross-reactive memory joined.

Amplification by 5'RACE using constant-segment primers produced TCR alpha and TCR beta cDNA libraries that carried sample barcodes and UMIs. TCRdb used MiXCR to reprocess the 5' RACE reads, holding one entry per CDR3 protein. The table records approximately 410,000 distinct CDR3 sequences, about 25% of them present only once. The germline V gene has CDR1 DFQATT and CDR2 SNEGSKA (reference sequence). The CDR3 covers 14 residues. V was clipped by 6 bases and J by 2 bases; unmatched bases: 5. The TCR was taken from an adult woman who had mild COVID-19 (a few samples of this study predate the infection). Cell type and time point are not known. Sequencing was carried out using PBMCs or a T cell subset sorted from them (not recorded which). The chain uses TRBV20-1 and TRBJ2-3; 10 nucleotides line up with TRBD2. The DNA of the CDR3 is TGCAGTGCGCCAGCGGGGGGGATCACAGATACGCAGTATTTT. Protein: CSAPAGGITDTQYF.